Each of the 25 T cell receptor beta chains below was sequenced from the same sample in a study of cytomegalovirus exposure and HLA in healthy donors. A multiplex PCR was run with 60 Vbeta primers and 13 Jbeta primers. Repertoires were generated with immunoSEQ multiplex PCR, while TCRdb's copy carries only in-frame clones and drops some. The sample yields 50,000 to 70,000 clones, roughly 77% seen once. The sequenced sample consisted of PBMCs. Receptors were obtained from a female donor in good health and CMV-seronegative.

This clone was found once. The chain recombines TRBV6-1 with TRBJ2-3; D is possibly TRBD2 (7 bases). Germline V gene sequence: CDR1 MNHNS, CDR2 SASEGT. The CDR3 spans 14 residues. With 5 bases removed from V and 6 bases from J, the gap between germline ends came to 15 bases. CDR3 nucleotide sequence: TGTGCCAGCAGTTTTCGTTCGGGGGGCGATACGCAGTATTTT. Protein sequence: CASSFRSGGDTQYF.

V usage is TRBV6-4 and J usage is TRBJ2-2; 7 nucleotides line up with TRBD1. V gave up 3 bases and J gave up 7 bases; unmatched junction bases: 8. The CDR3 runs to 15 residues. Germline CDR1 reads MRHNA; CDR2 reads SNTAGT. Here the CDR3 reads CASSERTGDGGELFF. For the CDR3, the DNA is TGTGCCAGCAGTGAAAGGACAGGAGACGGCGGGGAGCTGTTTTTT.

The chain couples TRBV27 to TRBJ2-5; D gene ambiguous. The DNA end is more similar to TRBJ2-7, so the J call may be wrong. Germline CDR1 reads MNHEY; CDR2 reads SMNVEV (reference sequence). The CDR3 is 13 residues long. The CDR3 is CASSLSASYEQYF. The CDR3 DNA reads as TGTGCCAGCAGTTTATCAGCTAGCTACGAGCAGTACTTC.

The chain is built from TRBV6-1 and TRBJ1-1; D is unresolved. The CDR3 is made up of 13 amino acids. V was cut by 1 base and J by 11 bases, with 14 bases left in between. In germline, CDR1 is MNHNS, CDR2 SASEGT. The CDR3 bases are TGTGCCAGCAGTGAAGAGGGCGGGAGTTCCGCTTTCTTT. It is translated as CASSEEGGSSAFF.

This chain joins TRBV2 and TRBJ1-2; TRBD1 is a possible D gene (5 bases). Germline CDR1 reads SNHLY; CDR2 reads FYNNEI. The CDR3 runs to 15 residues. V gave up 2 bases and J gave up 7 bases, with 17 bases separating them. The CDR3 reads CASSEWTQTTGGYTF. CDR3 bases: TGTGCCAGCAGTGAATGGACACAAACCACGGGTGGCTACACCTTC.

This chain uses TRBV4-3 with TRBJ1-2; D might be TRBD1 (5 bases). The ends were cut back, 0 bases at V and 2 bases at J, with 10 bases in the middle. Germline CDR1 LGHNA, CDR2 YSLEER. The CDR3 extends over 15 amino acids. The CDR3, as DNA: TGCGCCAGCAGCCAAGACAGGGCCGGAAACTATGGCTACACCTTC. Encoded protein: CASSQDRAGNYGYTF.

The table lists this clone with a few counts. V is TRBV28 and J is TRBJ2-5; 11 nucleotides agree with TRBD2. The J call may not be correct, given that the DNA end is closer to TRBJ2-7. The CDR3 totals 17 residues. Per the germline V gene, CDR1 is MDHEN and CDR2 is SYDVKM. This CDR3 reads CASSYEVAGGGNYEQYF. The CDR3 nucleotides are TGTGCCAGCAGTTACGAGGTAGCGGGAGGGGGGAATTACGAGCAGTACTTC.

This chain connects TRBV9 to TRBJ1-4; a possible D gene is TRBD1 (6 bases). Trimming cost V 7 bases and J 6 bases, with 16 bases left between them. Germline V CDR1 and CDR2: SGDLS, YYNGEE. This CDR3 spans 14 amino acids. The CDR3 spells CASGKGTSDEKLFF. The CDR3 DNA reads TGTGCCAGCGGAAAAGGGACATCCGATGAAAAACTGTTTTTT.

This clone was observed a few times. The J gene is TRBJ1-5, the V gene TRBV12-5, with 12 nucleotides matching TRBD1. The germline gives CDR1 LGHNT, CDR2 FRNRAP. This CDR3 region has 15 residues. V gave up 4 bases and J gave up 6 bases; unmatched junction bases: 4. CDR3 nucleotide sequence: TGTGCTAGTGGTTATGGGACAGGGGGCAGTCAGCCCCAGCATTTT. This encodes CASGYGTGGSQPQHF.

About this clone: The identical CDR3 is also encoded by other nucleotide sequences in the sample. The chain has TRBV28 and TRBJ1-6; TRBD1 is a possible D gene (5 bases). The ends were cut back, 8 bases at V and 2 bases at J, with 13 bases in the middle. This CDR3 comprises 15 residues. From germline, CDR1 is MDHEN and CDR2 SYDVKM. CDR3 in amino acids: CASQGRGTYNSPLHF. As DNA, the CDR3 is TGTGCCAGCCAAGGTAGGGGCACCTATAATTCACCCCTCCACTTT.

The CDR3 DNA reads as TGCGCCAGCAGCTTGGGTGCACAGGGGAATCTTGGCTACACCTTC. As protein: CASSLGAQGNLGYTF. The chain recombines TRBV5-1 with TRBJ1-2; 7 bases align to TRBD1. The junction had 9 bases not matched to a gene; V was cut back by 0 bases and J by 7 bases. The CDR3 sequence is 15 residues long. Germline V gene sequence: CDR1 SGHRS, CDR2 YFSETQ.

The V and J genes are TRBV28 and TRBJ2-1; TRBD1 aligns across 8 bases. Unmatched junction bases numbered 1, after V lost 2 bases and J lost 1 base. CDR3 length equals 15 residues. CDR1 and CDR2 from the germline V gene are MDHEN and SYDVKM. CDR3 coding DNA: TGTGCCAGCAGTTTAGACAGGGGATCCTACAATGAGCAGTTCTTC. Translation: CASSLDRGSYNEQFF. The full variable domain, its missing parts supplied by reference TRBV28 and TRBJ2-1, is DVKVTQSSRYLVKRTGEKVFLECVQDMDHENMFWYRQDPGLGLRLIYFSYDVKMKEKGDIPEGYSVSREKKERFSLILESASTNQTSMYLCASSLDRGSYNEQFFGPGTRLTVL.

The chain couples TRBV25-1 to TRBJ1-1, with 8 bases identical to TRBD1. V trimming: 4 bases; J trimming: 7 bases; junction bases outside the gene matches: 17. Looked up from germline, CDR1 is MGHDK and CDR2 is SYGVNS. The CDR3 has 17 residues. The CDR3: CASSGQQVPGGGIEAFF. The CDR3 nucleotides read TGTGCCAGCAGTGGCCAACAGGTGCCAGGGGGCGGGATTGAAGCTTTCTTT.

This chain connects TRBV27 to TRBJ2-7, with 9 bases identical to TRBD2. The CDR3 has 14 amino acids. Losses at the gene ends were 10 bases for V and 4 bases for J; bases not matched to a gene: 11. Germline loops: CDR1 MNHEY, CDR2 SMNVEV (reference sequence). The CDR3 coding sequence is TGTGCCACCATGCCGGCGGGAGGGGGGTACGAGCAGTACTTC. This translates into CATMPAGGGYEQYF.

The genes are TRBV7-3 and TRBJ2-7, with D perhaps matching TRBD1 (5 bases). V lost 3 bases and J lost 2, with 8 bases in between. This CDR3 is built from 13 residues. CDR1 is SGHTA and CDR2 is FQGTGA in the germline V gene. The CDR3 bases are TGTGCCAGCAGCTTCGGACATACCTACGAGCAGTACTTC. This codes for CASSFGHTYEQYF. The full variable domain, its missing parts supplied by reference TRBV7-3 and TRBJ2-7, is GAGVSQTPSNKVTEKGKYVELRCDPISGHTALYWYRQSLGQGPEFLIYFQGTGAADDSGLPNDRFFAVRPEGSVSTLKIQRTERGDSAVYLCASSFGHTYEQYFGPGTRLTVT.

This clone was found once. The V call is TRBV2, the J call TRBJ1-5; TRBD1 matches 7 bases. This CDR3 is 13 amino acids long. Germline-derived CDR1 and CDR2 are SNHLY and FYNNEI. Trimming at V came to 6 bases and at J to 4 bases, leaving 3 bases not matched to a gene. CDR3 DNA sequence: TGTGCCAGCAGCTTGGGACAGAATCAGCCCCAGCATTTT. This translates into CASSLGQNQPQHF.

This clone was picked up a small number of times. The chain recombines TRBV2 with TRBJ2-5; 10 bases fit TRBD2. Trimming took 3 bases from V and 0 from J; bases not matched to a gene: 4. This CDR3 has 16 amino acids. The V gene's germline CDR1 is SNHLY and CDR2 FYNNEI. CDR3 amino acids: CASSESAGGDQETQYF. The CDR3 region has the DNA TGTGCCAGCAGTGAGTCAGCGGGGGGGGACCAAGAGACCCAGTACTTC.

This chain uses TRBV6-1 with TRBJ2-3; 8 bases fit TRBD2. This CDR3 region has 16 residues. CDR1 and CDR2 (germline): MNHNS, SASEGT. Germline trimming cut 3 bases from V and 3 bases from J; bases unmatched to any gene: 8. This CDR3 is CASSEIAGPSTDTQYF. The CDR3 DNA is TGTGCCAGCAGTGAGATAGCGGGGCCATCGACAGATACGCAGTATTTT.

The gene calls are TRBV15 and TRBJ1-4, with 7 bases identical to TRBD1. J was trimmed by 14 bases and V by 1 base; bases with no gene match: 10. Germline V gene lookup returns CDR1 LNHNV and CDR2 YYDKDF (reference sequence). This CDR3 is 14 amino acids long. The DNA of the CDR3 is TGTGCCACCAGCAGAGTAGGAACAGGGGATAGGCTGTTTTTT. Residues: CATSRVGTGDRLFF.

V usage is TRBV28 and J usage is TRBJ1-4; the D gene is possibly TRBD1 (6 bases). The germline V gene encodes CDR1 MDHEN and CDR2 SYDVKM. The CDR3 runs 14 residues. Deletions cut 8 bases from V and 4 bases from J, with 14 bases between. DNA of the CDR3: TGTGCCAGCGGATCCGCAGGGGATAATGAAAAACTGTTTTTT. It codes for CASGSAGDNEKLFF.

The chain uses TRBV19 and TRBJ2-7; TRBD1 agrees at 8 bases. This CDR3 has 17 amino acids. V was clipped by 5 bases and J by 0 bases; unmatched bases: 12. CDR1 and CDR2 (germline): LNHDA, SQIVND (reference sequence). CDR3 DNA: TGTGCCAGTAGTTCCGGGCCGAGACAGGGGAACTCCTACGAGCAGTACTTC. Its protein is CASSSGPRQGNSYEQYF. The full variable domain, rest sourced from reference TRBV19 and TRBJ2-7, is DGGITQSPKYLFRKEGQNVTLSCEQNLNHDAMYWYRQDPGQGLRLIYYSQIVNDFQKGDIAEGYSVSREKKESFPLTVTSAQKNPTAFYLCASSSGPRQGNSYEQYFGPGTRLTVT.

J is TRBJ2-5 and V is TRBV30; maybe TRBD2 (6 bases). The CDR3 is 13 residues long. Germline V gene lookup returns CDR1 GTSNPN and CDR2 SVGIG (reference sequence). The V gene lost 0 bases and the J gene lost 4 bases, with 9 bases spanning the gap. The CDR3 spells CAWSVKGGETQYF. DNA of the CDR3: TGTGCCTGGAGTGTAAAGGGAGGAGAGACCCAGTACTTC.

The rearrangement uses TRBV4-3 and TRBJ2-3, with D possibly being TRBD2 (5 bases). Germline loops: CDR1 LGHNA, CDR2 YSLEER. The CDR3 is made up of 17 amino acids. V lost 0 bases, J lost 0 bases, and 13 bases lay in between. The CDR3 spells CASSQDGHWTSTDTQYF. The CDR3 DNA reads TGCGCCAGCAGCCAAGACGGTCATTGGACTAGCACAGATACGCAGTATTTT.

V gene TRBV25-1 combines with J gene TRBJ2-5, with 7 positions matching TRBD2. This CDR3 contains 11 residues. Per germline, CDR1 MGHDK and CDR2 SYGVNS. V gave up 11 bases and J gave up 4 bases; unmatched junction bases: 4. The CDR3 is CAGGRGETQYF. The CDR3 nucleotides are TGTGCCGGGGGGAGGGGAGAGACCCAGTACTTC.

V and J are TRBV6-6 and TRBJ2-5; D is ambiguous. The J call may be incorrect, as the DNA end agrees better with TRBJ2-7. The CDR3 contains 10 residues. Germline V gene sequence: CDR1 MNHNY, CDR2 SVGAGI (reference sequence). The DNA for the CDR3 is TGTGCCAGCAGGCAATACGAGCAGTACTTC. Translation: CASRQYEQYF.